This T cell receptor (beta chain) comes out of a study of cytomegalovirus exposure and HLA in healthy donors. PCR used 60 Vbeta primers and 13 Jbeta primers. Assay: immunoSEQ multiplex PCR; the TCRdb copy retains only in-frame clones and omits some. The table has a few hundred thousand clones, approximately 91% seen once. This sequence originates from a girl aged 2 to 9 in good health and CMV-seronegative. The sample consisted of PBMCs.

CDR3 loop: CASSPTGTDYEQYF. DNA for the CDR3: TGCGCCAGCAGCCCCACCGGGACAGACTACGAGCAGTACTTC. The chain combines TRBV5-1 with TRBJ2-7, with 7 positions matching TRBD1. This CDR3 contains 14 residues. The germline gives CDR1 SGHRS, CDR2 YFSETQ. The ends lost 4 bases at V and 3 bases at J; junction bases unmatched: 7. Together with reference TRBV5-1 and TRBJ2-7, the CDR3 gives the full variable domain: KAGVTQTPRYLIKTRGQQVTLSCSPISGHRSVSWYQQTPGQGLQFLFEYFSETQRNKGNFPGRFSGRQFSNSRSEMNVSTLELGDSALYLCASSPTGTDYEQYFGPGTRLTVT.